This TCR beta chain was found in a study of early T cells in non-severe SARS-CoV-2 infection. The V and J ends lost 7 bases and 0 bases respectively, with 13 bases between them. The germline V gene has CDR1 SQVTM and CDR2 ANQGSEA. The CDR3 contains 14 residues. This clonotype was seen only a few times. Individual cDNA molecules each received unique molecular identifiers attached to them. TCRdb re-analysed the 5' RACE reads in MiXCR, keeping a single row per CDR3 protein. The sample contains some 34,000 distinct CDR3 sequences, about 9.3% of which appear only once. Sequencing used whole blood. The chain links TRBV29-1 to TRBJ1-5, with D perhaps matching TRBD1 (5 bases). The source is an adult who was a healthcare worker with PCR-confirmed SARS-CoV-2 infection or an uninfected control (not recorded which). The CDR3 coding sequence is TGCAGCGACCCCTCAGGGCATAGCAATCAGCCCCAGCATTTT. This sequence encodes CSDPSGHSNQPQHF. Together with reference TRBV29-1 and TRBJ1-5, the CDR3 gives the full variable domain: SAVISQKPSRDICQRGTSLTIQCQVDSQVTMMFWYRQQPGQSLTLIATANQGSEATYESGFVIDKFPISRPNLTFSTLTVSNMSPEDSSIYLCSDPSGHSNQPQHFGDGTRLSIL.